This T cell receptor (beta chain) is drawn from a study of T cells in Graves' hyperthyroidism and ophthalmopathy. Study-level points and caveats: Ophthalmopathy and stable hyperthyroidism were told apart by a 13 V-J model.

There are many counts of this clonotype. Antigen: not known. The source material, RNA transcripts, was used to amplify TCR beta CDR3 regions. During a first-round RT-PCR of the TCR CDR3, the HTBI primer set was used. Each CDR3 protein is one row after TCRdb ran MiXCR on the multiplex PCR reads. The sample lists about 95,000 distinct CDR3 sequences; around 42% were seen once. The CDR3 has 17 amino acids. The germline V gene has CDR1 LNHDA and CDR2 SQIVND (reference sequence). Between the trimmed V and J ends, which lost 6 bases and 4 bases, there was a span of 24 bases. The chain has TRBV19 and TRBJ1-1; tentatively, D is TRBD1 (5 bases). This TCR was sampled from a woman aged 25 to 39 with Graves' hyperthyroidism. The specimen sequenced was peripheral blood or thyroid tissue (not recorded which). CDR3: CASSTGNVLLGRTEAFF. Written as DNA, the CDR3 is TGTGCCAGTAGCACCGGAAACGTATTATTGGGACGCACTGAAGCTTTCTTT.